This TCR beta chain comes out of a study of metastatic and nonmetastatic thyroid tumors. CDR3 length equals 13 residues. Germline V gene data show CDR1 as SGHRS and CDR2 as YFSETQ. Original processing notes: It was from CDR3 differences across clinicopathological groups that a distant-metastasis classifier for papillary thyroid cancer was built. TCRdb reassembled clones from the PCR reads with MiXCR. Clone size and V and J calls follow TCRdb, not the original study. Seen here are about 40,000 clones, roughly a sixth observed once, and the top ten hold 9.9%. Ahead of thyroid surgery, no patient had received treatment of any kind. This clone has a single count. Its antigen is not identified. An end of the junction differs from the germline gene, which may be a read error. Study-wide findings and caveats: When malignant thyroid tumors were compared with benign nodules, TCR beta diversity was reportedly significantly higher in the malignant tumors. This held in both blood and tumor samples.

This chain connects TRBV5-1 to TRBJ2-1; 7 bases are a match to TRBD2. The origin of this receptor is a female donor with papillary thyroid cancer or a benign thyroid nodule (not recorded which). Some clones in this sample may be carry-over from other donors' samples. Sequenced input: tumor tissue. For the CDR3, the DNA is TGTGCCAGAAGCTTGGGGGGGAACAATGAGCAGTTCTTC. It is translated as CARSLGGNNEQFF.